Shown below are 32 T cell receptor beta chains from a single sample sequenced in a study of blood T cell repertoires in COVID-19. The data were produced by immunoSEQ multiplex PCR, yet TCRdb's version contains in-frame clones alone and is incomplete. This sample has 170,000 or so clones; about 87% occur once, and the top ten carry roughly an eighth. Material: peripheral blood. The receptors were gathered from an older woman with COVID-19, enrolled during active disease.

The count of this clone is one. Within the sample, other DNA sequences also encode this same CDR3. The chain employs TRBV5-1 and TRBJ2-7, with D maybe TRBD1 (5 bases). CDR1 and CDR2 (germline): SGHRS, YFSETQ. CDR3 length: 14 residues. Trimming left V 2 bases short and J 0 bases short, with 9 bases between. CDR3 nucleotide sequence: TGCGCCAGCAGCTTAGGGCAGGGCTCCTACGAGCAGTACTTC. Translated, it gives CASSLGQGSYEQYF.

The J gene is TRBJ1-6, the V gene TRBV4-3; TRBD1 agrees at 7 bases. This CDR3 has 15 amino acids. After removal of 4 bases from V and 7 bases from J, the junction contained 7 bases not matched to a gene. CDR1 is LGHNA and CDR2 is YSLEER in the germline V gene. The CDR3 DNA reads TGCGCCAGCAGCCGTACCCGGGACAGCAATTCACCCCTCCACTTT. Translation: CASSRTRDSNSPLHF.

This chain uses TRBV7-9 with TRBJ1-2, with 10 positions matching TRBD1. The germline V gene encodes CDR1 SEHNR and CDR2 FQNEAQ (reference sequence). The V gene end was trimmed by 0 bases and the J gene end by 2 bases; junction bases not matched to a gene: 6. CDR3 length equals 17 residues. CDR3 amino acids: CASSLANPGQGNYGYTF. The CDR3 nucleotides are TGTGCCAGCAGCTTAGCAAATCCGGGACAGGGGAACTATGGCTACACCTTC. The whole variable domain, remainder taken from reference TRBV7-9 and TRBJ1-2, is DTGVSQNPRHKITKRGQNVTFRCDPISEHNRLYWYRQTLGQGPEFLTYFQNEAQLEKSRLLSDRFSAERPKGSFSTLEIQRTEQGDSAMYLCASSLANPGQGNYGYTFGSGTRLTVV.

This chain links TRBV27 with TRBJ2-5, with D tentatively TRBD2 (6 bases). With 3 bases removed from V and 7 bases from J, the gap between germline ends came to 9 bases. The CDR3 is made up of 12 amino acids. The germline gives CDR1 MNHEY, CDR2 SMNVEV (reference sequence). CDR3 loop: CASSFPAGTQYF. The CDR3 DNA reads TGTGCCAGCAGTTTCCCAGCGGGGACCCAGTACTTC.

This clone was recorded once. This chain joins TRBV19 and TRBJ1-1; TRBD1 agrees at 7 bases. This CDR3 has 16 residues. Germline assignment: CDR1 LNHDA and CDR2 SQIVND (reference sequence). The trim removed 2 bases at V and 4 bases at J, leaving 10 bases unmatched. The CDR3 DNA follows: TGTGCCAGTAGTATAAAGACAGGGCCGGCGAGCACTGAAGCTTTCTTT. Residues: CASSIKTGPASTEAFF.

The gene calls are TRBV14 and TRBJ1-2, with TRBD1 identical over 9 bases. The trim removed 1 base at V and 3 bases at J, leaving 6 bases unmatched. Germline CDR1 is SGHDN and CDR2 is FVKESK. The length of the CDR3 is 16 residues. The CDR3 loop reads CASSQVPGQGYYGYTF. The CDR3 nucleotides read TGTGCCAGCAGCCAAGTCCCGGGACAGGGATACTATGGCTACACCTTC.

This sequence joins TRBV6-2 or TRBV6-3 and TRBJ2-2; D is possibly TRBD1 (6 bases). V was cut by 5 bases and J by 7 bases, with 14 bases left in between. The CDR3 consists of 14 residues. Germline values: CDR1 MNHEY, CDR2 SVGEGT. The CDR3 spells CASSPGTSLGELFF. The CDR3 bases are TGTGCCAGCAGTCCCGGGACATCGCTCGGGGAGCTGTTTTTT.

The V and J genes are TRBV20-1 and TRBJ2-2, with a weak D call TRBD1 (6 bases). Germline V lookup: CDR1 DFQATT, CDR2 SNEGSKA (reference sequence). The V end was cut by 3 bases, the J end by 0 bases, with 11 bases between. The CDR3 has 15 amino acids. The CDR3, as DNA: TGCAGTGCTAGTTCCGGGACACCGAACACCGGGGAGCTGTTTTTT. It translates to CSASSGTPNTGELFF.

The J gene is TRBJ2-7, the V gene TRBV6-2 or TRBV6-3, with 8 bases lining up with TRBD1. CDR1 MNHEY and CDR2 SVGEGT come from the germline V gene. This CDR3 is 12 amino acids long. V dropped 5 bases and J dropped 6; count of bases not matched to a gene: 3. The CDR3: CASSATGVEQYF. The CDR3 nucleotides are TGTGCCAGCAGTGCGACAGGGGTCGAGCAGTACTTC.

This rearrangement joins TRBV5-1 to TRBJ2-7, with TRBD1 matching over 10 bases. V shed 3 bases, J shed 5 bases, and the junction held 5 bases outside the gene matches. CDR1 is SGHRS, CDR2 YFSETQ, per germline. The CDR3 runs 14 residues. CDR3 sequence: CASSSGQGSHEQYF. The CDR3 DNA reads TGCGCCAGCAGCTCGGGACAGGGGAGCCACGAGCAGTACTTC.

The chain employs TRBV29-1 and TRBJ2-5; D possibly corresponds to TRBD2 (5 bases). In germline, CDR1 is SQVTM, CDR2 ANQGSEA. The CDR3 is 13 amino acids. Trimming left V 2 bases short and J 7 bases short, with 14 bases between. CDR3 bases: TGCAGCGTTGAACCCGGCCTCGGAGGGACCCAGTACTTC. Translating it yields CSVEPGLGGTQYF.

The chain combines TRBV5-1 with TRBJ2-3; no definite D call. The CDR3 sequence is 13 residues long. Deletions cut 0 bases from V and 6 bases from J, with 8 bases between. Germline V CDR1 and CDR2: SGHRS, YFSETQ. The CDR3 loop is CASSLEPADTQYF. DNA for the CDR3: TGCGCCAGCAGCTTGGAGCCTGCGGATACGCAGTATTTT.

This clone was recorded a few times. V is TRBV4-1 and J is TRBJ2-1, with TRBD2 matching 11 bases. Per germline, CDR1 MGHRA and CDR2 YSYEKL. V lost 1 base to trimming and J lost 9 bases; unmatched junction nucleotides: 8. This CDR3 is 16 amino acids long. The CDR3 nucleotides are TGCGCCAGCAGCCAAGTGACTAGCGGGAACCACCGTGAGCAGTTCTTC. Its translation is CASSQVTSGNHREQFF.

The chain is built from TRBV6-5 and TRBJ1-4; TRBD1 aligns across 10 bases. The CDR3 is made up of 14 amino acids. CDR1 and CDR2 (germline): MNHEY, SVGAGI. J was trimmed by 7 bases and V by 6 bases; bases with no gene match: 5. In DNA form, the CDR3 reads TGTGCCAGCAGGGCCGGGACAGGGGCTGAAAAACTGTTTTTT. Translating gives CASRAGTGAEKLFF.

This chain joins TRBV25-1 and TRBJ2-7; 8 positions match TRBD1. The germline V gene encodes CDR1 MGHDK and CDR2 SYGVNS. The CDR3 extends over 15 amino acids. The V and J ends lost 6 bases and 1 base, in that order; junction bases with no gene match: 8. CDR3 protein: CASRPQGALSYEQYF. The CDR3 DNA is TGTGCCAGCAGGCCCCAGGGGGCACTTTCCTACGAGCAGTACTTC.

The chain links TRBV7-2 to TRBJ1-3; a weak D match, TRBD1 (5 bases). Germline CDR1 is SGHTA and CDR2 is FQGNSA. The CDR3 contains 13 residues. Trimming left V 3 bases short and J 3 bases short, with 6 bases between. This chain's CDR3 is CASSFQGGNTIYF. In nucleotides, the CDR3 is TGTGCCAGCAGCTTCCAGGGTGGAAACACCATATATTTT.

The chain joins TRBV20-1 to TRBJ1-6, with TRBD1 matching over 7 bases. Trimming cost V 3 bases and J 9 bases; bases outside gene matches: 5. The length of the CDR3 is 13 residues. Looked up from germline, CDR1 is DFQATT and CDR2 is SNEGSKA (reference sequence). CDR3 region: CSASTGEPSPLHF. CDR3 DNA: TGCAGTGCTAGTACAGGGGAACCTTCACCCCTCCACTTT.

The DNA of the CDR3 is TGTGCCACCAGACCAACGGGCCCTGCGGGAGACAATGAGCAGTTCTTC. Its translation is CATRPTGPAGDNEQFF. The rearrangement joins TRBV24-1 to TRBJ2-1, with TRBD2 identical over 7 bases. Germline V lookup: CDR1 KGHDR, CDR2 SFDVKD. The CDR3 totals 16 residues. The J segment lost 5 bases and the V segment lost 7 bases, leaving 13 bases of the junction unmatched.

The CDR3 DNA reads TGTGCCAGCAGTTACGAAGGGGACTATGGCTACACCTTC. Protein: CASSYEGDYGYTF. The chain links TRBV6-5 to TRBJ1-2; D may be TRBD1 (5 bases). Germline-derived CDR1 and CDR2 are MNHEY and SVGAGI. The CDR3 contains 13 residues. V gave up 2 bases and J gave up 3 bases, with 7 bases separating them.

The CDR3 here is CASTSVGTRGEQYF. CDR3 coding DNA: TGTGCCAGCACCAGTGTGGGGACTAGAGGCGAGCAGTACTTC. This sequence joins TRBV3-1 (or the pseudogene TRBV3-2) and TRBJ2-7, with TRBD2 identical over 8 bases. The CDR3 has 14 residues. Germline values: CDR1 LGHDT, CDR2 YNNKEL (reference sequence). V lost 7 bases to trimming and J lost 6 bases; unmatched junction nucleotides: 11.

J is TRBJ1-1 and V is TRBV7-8; D ambiguous. The V and J ends lost 2 bases and 0 bases respectively, with 13 bases between them. Per germline, CDR1 SGHVS and CDR2 FQNEAQ. The CDR3 length is 16 residues. The CDR3 DNA sequence: TGTGCCAGCAGCTTATTGTCAGGCTCTCTGAACACTGAAGCTTTCTTT. This translates into CASSLLSGSLNTEAFF.

The V gene is TRBV6-5, the J gene TRBJ2-7; perhaps TRBD1 as D (6 bases). CDR1 is MNHEY and CDR2 is SVGAGI in the germline V gene. Trimming removed 8 bases at V and 1 base at J, with 18 bases between. This CDR3 is built from 15 residues. CDR3 in amino acids: CASGPTGPLSYEQYF. CDR3 nucleotides: TGTGCCAGCGGGCCGACAGGCCCTTTATCCTACGAGCAGTACTTC.

The chain uses TRBV11-3 and TRBJ2-7; the match to TRBD1 covers 10 bases. Trimming removed 3 bases from V and 6 bases from J; junction bases left unmatched: 2. CDR3 length: 13 amino acids. Germline V gives CDR1 SGHNT, CDR2 YENEEA. CDR3 sequence: CASSFGQGGEQYF. The CDR3 bases are TGTGCCAGCAGCTTTGGACAGGGGGGCGAGCAGTACTTC.

J is TRBJ1-5 and V is TRBV18, with D possibly matching TRBD1 (5 bases). V dropped 4 bases and J dropped 2 bases, with 18 bases sitting between them. Germline V gene data show CDR1 as KGHSH and CDR2 as LQKENI. The CDR3 is made up of 17 amino acids. The DNA for the CDR3 is TGTGCCAGCTCACTGCAACCGGAGGGGATCGGCAATCAGCCCCAGCATTTT. Amino acids: CASSLQPEGIGNQPQHF. The variable domain in full, with the rest retrieved from reference TRBV18 and TRBJ1-5, is NAGVMQNPRHLVRRRGQEARLRCSPMKGHSHVYWYRQLPEEGLKFMVYLQKENIIDESGMPKERFSAEFPKEGPSILRIQQVVRGDSAAYFCASSLQPEGIGNQPQHFGDGTRLSIL.

The CDR3 DNA reads TGTGCCAGTAGTATGGACCGGGACACACTCGAGGGCTACACCTTC. This gives the protein CASSMDRDTLEGYTF. This sequence joins TRBV19 and TRBJ1-2; possible D gene TRBD1, 6 bases. CDR1 and CDR2 (germline): LNHDA, SQIVND (reference sequence). The CDR3 covers 15 residues. The ends were cut back, 3 bases at V and 8 bases at J, with 19 bases in the middle.

J is TRBJ2-5 and V is TRBV3-1 (or the pseudogene TRBV3-2); possibly TRBD1 for D (6 bases). Germline CDR1 is LGHDT and CDR2 is YNNKEL (reference sequence). Trimming pared 0 bases from V and 8 bases from J, leaving 16 bases between. This CDR3 has 15 amino acids. Written as DNA, the CDR3 is TGTGCCAGCAGCCAAGATATTTTCTACAGGGTTACCCAGTACTTC. Translating it yields CASSQDIFYRVTQYF.

On this clone: Mismatch with germline at one junction end may stem from a read error. The rearrangement joins TRBV7-7 to TRBJ2-5, with TRBD1 matching over 8 bases. The CDR3 covers 15 residues. Germline lookup yields CDR1 SSHAT and CDR2 FNYEAQ (reference sequence). The CDR3 region is CASSRQGFEGETQYF. The CDR3 coding sequence is TGTGCTAGCAGCAGACAGGGGTTTGAGGGAGAGACCCAGTACTTC.

This clone was counted once. The rearrangement links TRBV30 to TRBJ1-6, with TRBD1 matching over 7 bases. CDR3 size: 13 residues. With V trimmed by 8 bases and J by 4 bases, 5 bases remained unmatched. Germline V gene data show CDR1 as GTSNPN and CDR2 as SVGIG (reference sequence). CDR3 DNA sequence: TGTGCCGTCACGGGACAGTATAATTCACCCCTCCACTTT. Translated: CAVTGQYNSPLHF.

This chain joins TRBV10-3 and TRBJ1-2; D is perhaps TRBD1 (5 bases). The CDR3 is made up of 14 amino acids. CDR1 is ENHRY, CDR2 SYGVKD, per germline. The V end was cut by 7 bases, the J end by 3 bases, with 15 bases between. CDR3 nucleotides: TGTGCCATCACATCAACAGGTTTTGACTATGGCTACACCTTC. It codes for CAITSTGFDYGYTF.

V and J are TRBV28 and TRBJ2-7, with TRBD1 matching 9 bases. The V segment lost 2 bases and the J segment 0 bases; nucleotides outside the gene matches: 14. CDR1 is MDHEN, CDR2 SYDVKM, per germline. The CDR3 has 19 residues. The CDR3 DNA follows: TGTGCCAGCAGTTTACCCCCCTTTACAGGGGGCTTGAGCTCCTACGAGCAGTACTTC. Translating it yields CASSLPPFTGGLSSYEQYF.

This clone was observed a handful of times. This sequence joins TRBV5-7 and TRBJ1-1, with D possibly TRBD1 on 6 matching bases. TRBV5-7 is flagged as an ORF with uncertain function. The CDR3 loop spans 13 amino acids. The germline V and J ends were trimmed by 2 bases and 3 bases, with 8 bases remaining between them. CDR3 region: CASSFGTYTEAFF. The CDR3 DNA follows: TGTGCCAGCAGCTTCGGGACATACACTGAAGCTTTCTTT.

As regards this clone: One end of the junction is discordant with germline, which a read error may explain. This chain uses TRBV19 with TRBJ2-5, with 7 bases lining up with TRBD1. The CDR3 spans 14 residues. Germline loops: CDR1 LNHDA, CDR2 SQIVND (reference sequence). The CDR3 sequence: CASSLGTAQEAQYF. The CDR3 DNA reads TGTGCCAGTAGTTTGGGGACAGCTCAAGAGGCCCAGTACTTC.